This TCR beta chain was captured in a study of identical twins (dated by TCRdb to the mid-2010s). General notes on the study: To test whether fetal clonotypes persist, the study used deep sequencing on TCR alpha and beta repertoires from monozygotic twins, unrelated adults of various ages, and cord blood. To rule out contamination, the twin experiments were replicated at different times with different library preparation protocols. Study-wide conclusions, independent of this receptor: In monozygotic twins, out-of-frame TCR alpha sharing was systematically underestimated by recombination models, although the models agreed with sharing between unrelated individuals. In beta out-of-frame sequences, excess twin sharing was weaker, because having fewer shared sequences lowered the signal-to-noise ratio. Fewer insertions were carried by abundant cord blood beta clonotypes; a weaker similar trend was observed in young adult naive repertoires, while no such trend was observed in memory repertoires. Invariant T cells such as MAIT and iNKT could partly confound zero-insertion analyses, though diverse VJ usage argued against this for most clonotypes. Because the same donors could not be followed over many years, the conclusions relied on cross-sectional statistical analysis. Out-of-frame TCR alpha sequences shared between twins showed an excess of low generation-probability sequences compared with coincidental sharing between unrelated individuals.

With respect to this clonotype: It lacks a known antigen. There are no base qualities to consult, and no much larger clone falls within one base.

The CDR3 numbers 18 residues from cysteine through phenylalanine. Only the CDR3 DNA is retained, 54 bases long and in frame from the first base. V is cut back by 2 bases and J by 0 bases, with 8 bases in the junction unmatched. CDR1 and CDR2 are read off the germline V gene as MNHEY and SVGEGT. Library creation used 5' RACE. Sequencing instrument: Illumina HiSeq 2000. Template switching added a universal primer binding site, and the final cDNA carried a unique molecular identifier that allowed TCR cDNA molecules to be counted accurately. Specific primers in the conserved constant-segment region were used to synthesize first-strand cDNA for the TCR alpha and beta chains. To control for contamination, every cDNA library carried two barcodes: a SMART-Mk sample barcode plus Illumina barcodes. TruSeq adapter sequences, together with Illumina sample barcodes, were added in two successive PCR steps. Sequencing of the TCR alpha and beta cDNA libraries was done on the Illumina HiSeq platform using custom primers. In the paper's pipeline: MiGEC was used to process raw reads and extract unique molecular identifiers, and MiXCR was used to find CDR3 positions. For each individual, recombination models were inferred using an EM algorithm with the repgenHMM and IGoR tools. The tcR package in R was used for shared clonotype analysis, with sharing normalized by the product of cloneset sizes. Out-of-frame nonproductive sequences were analyzed to study raw recombination free of thymic and clonal selection effects. TCRdb cleaned the public reads at Q25 with fastp, built clones with MiXCR and kept in-frame beta chains. Each record represents a unique CDR3 protein, reported with the most common genes and DNA among its rows. TCRdb's processing, not the authors' own work, is the source of the V and J calls. Counted in this sample were hundreds of thousands of distinct CDR3 sequences; approximately 21% of them appeared once. Of the sample, roughly 4% falls within the top ten clones.

Every donor in the study was a healthy Caucasian. The twin cohort comprised three pairs of female monozygotic twins, all aged about 18 to 29 years. The RNA used for TCR libraries was isolated from peripheral blood mononuclear cells. These data are also associated with another study on T cells expressing NK-cell markers. As the second study states: Three sorted T-cell subsets (CD3+CD56+NKG2C+, CD3+CD56+NKG2C- and CD3+CD56-NKG2C+) from several donors had their TCR beta-chain repertoires profiled. Of the eight sequenced donors, seven were found to be HCMV-seropositive and one was found to be HCMV-seronegative. In several experiments an anti-gammadeltaTCR antibody was added to restrict sorting to alphabetaTCR-expressing T cells. In over five donors, the dominant CD3+CD56+NKG2C+ clonotypes were among the top 10 CD8+ clonotypes and accounted for about 1.0-7.5% of CD8+ T cells. Those dominant clonotypes were again the most abundant among CD3+CD56-NKG2C+ cells in several donors, at about 25-60.1%. Whether the expanded NKG2C-expressing T cell clones were specific for HCMV antigens was left unclear. Randomly selected healthy volunteers, three men and five women, were used as the eight sequenced donors. HCMV serostatus was determined by detecting HCMV-specific IgG in serum with a commercial ELISA kit. For 5 or 6 donors, unsorted PBMC were also used to sequence bulk peripheral blood T-cell repertoires. MIGEC was used to demultiplex reads and group reads by UMI, and MiTCR was used to assemble and quantify clonotypes. To exclude erroneous sequences, any TCR cDNA sequence not supported by at least two reads was discarded. The tcR package was used for downstream repertoire analysis, and clonotypes were matched across fractions by CDR3 nucleotide sequence plus V segment. VDJmatch was used to annotate antigen specificity against VDJdb, with one amino acid substitution allowed in CDR3.

Sequenced: PBMCs. The sequence was obtained from a woman between 18 and 29 years old in good health. The V and J genes are TRBV6-2 or TRBV6-3 and TRBJ2-3; 10 junctional bases match TRBD2. The CDR3 protein sequence reads: CASSYPLIAGGSTDTQYF. DNA sequence: TGTGCCAGCAGTTACCCCTTGATAGCGGGGGGCAGCACAGATACGCAGTATTTT.